Here is one T cell receptor beta chain with its context. Its antigen remains unidentified. The data derive from a study of T cell repertoires in cytomegalovirus infection. Study as a whole: Both CMV infection and a matching HLA type were indicated by public TCR beta signatures.

Germline CDR1 is LNHDA and CDR2 is SQIVND (reference sequence). Trimming removed 6 bases from V and 4 bases from J, with 6 bases in between. The CDR3 length is 12 residues. TCRdb reprocessed the reads via MiXCR and lists one record per CDR3 protein. Of about 260,000 distinct CDR3 sequences in the sample, roughly 9% were seen once. Study-wide points: Cumulative frequency of public TCR beta families picked out carriers of CMV plus the relevant HLA.

The sample comprised PBMCs. The receptor was derived from a human donor in good health (CMV status not recorded). Some clones in this sample may be carry-over from other donors' samples. This chain connects TRBV19 to TRBJ2-2, with D unresolved. The DNA for the CDR3 is TGTGCCAGTAGGGAGCTCACCGGGGAGCTGTTTTTT. Translating it yields CASRELTGELFF.